Following are 6 T cell receptor beta chains from one sample sequenced in a study of blood T cell repertoires in COVID-19. TCRdb's copy holds only in-frame clones and misses some; the assay was immunoSEQ multiplex PCR. The sample lists roughly 70,000 clones; approximately 90% were seen once. Sequences were obtained from peripheral blood. The receptor set was obtained from a woman aged 80 or over with active COVID-19.

The count of this clone is one. This sequence joins TRBV7-2 and TRBJ2-5; TRBD2 agrees at 10 bases. With 6 bases clipped from V and 2 bases from J, the junction kept 6 bases outside the gene matches. The germline V gene encodes CDR1 SGHTA and CDR2 FQGNSA. The length of the CDR3 is 15 residues. The CDR3 sequence is CASRRGLAEQETQYF. In DNA form, the CDR3 reads TGTGCCAGCAGGCGTGGACTAGCGGAACAAGAGACCCAGTACTTC. The full variable domain, its missing parts supplied by reference TRBV7-2 and TRBJ2-5, is GAGVSQSPSNKVTEKGKDVELRCDPISGHTALYWYRQSLGQGLEFLIYFQGNSAPDKSGLPSDRFSAERTGGSVSTLTIQRTQQEDSAVYLCASRRGLAEQETQYFGPGTRLLVL.

The chain has TRBV19 and TRBJ2-3, with D perhaps matching TRBD2 (6 bases). V was shortened by 3 bases and J by 4 bases, with 20 bases between the two germline ends. Germline values: CDR1 LNHDA, CDR2 SQIVND (reference sequence). The CDR3 loop spans 17 amino acids. The CDR3 spells CASSMFGPGRGADTQYF. DNA for the CDR3: TGTGCCAGTAGTATGTTCGGCCCCGGGCGGGGCGCAGATACGCAGTATTTT. Filled out from reference TRBV19 and TRBJ2-3, the complete variable domain reads DGGITQSPKYLFRKEGQNVTLSCEQNLNHDAMYWYRQDPGQGLRLIYYSQIVNDFQKGDIAEGYSVSREKKESFPLTVTSAQKNPTAFYLCASSMFGPGRGADTQYFGPGTRLTVL.

The gene calls are TRBV7-2 and TRBJ2-2; TRBD1 matches at 12 bases. This CDR3 comprises 16 residues. V dropped 2 bases and J dropped 7; count of bases not matched to a gene: 5. From germline, CDR1 is SGHTA and CDR2 FQGNSA. CDR3 loop: CASSLWDRGLGGELFF. The CDR3 region has the DNA TGTGCCAGCAGCTTATGGGACAGGGGGCTTGGCGGGGAGCTGTTTTTT.

J is TRBJ2-3 and V is TRBV6-2 or TRBV6-3, with D possibly matching TRBD1 (6 bases). Looked up from germline, CDR1 is MNHEY and CDR2 is SVGEGT. V lost 6 bases to trimming and J lost 1 base, with 14 bases between them. There are 15 residues in the CDR3. The CDR3 bases are TGTGCCAGCAGCGACAGGACCGGCGGCACAGATACGCAGTATTTT. Translation: CASSDRTGGTDTQYF.

This chain connects TRBV5-5 to TRBJ1-1; D is ambiguous. V shed 2 bases and J shed 3 bases, with 8 bases lying between them. CDR1 is SGHKS and CDR2 is YYEKEE in the germline V gene (reference sequence). The CDR3 is 13 residues long. The CDR3 bases are TGTGCCAGCAGCTTTCTCACGGACACTGAAGCTTTCTTT. It translates to CASSFLTDTEAFF.

The chain uses TRBV4-3 and TRBJ2-3; D call uncertain. V was trimmed by 3 bases and J by 2 bases, leaving 6 bases between them. In germline, CDR1 is LGHNA, CDR2 YSLEER. This CDR3 is 13 amino acids long. The CDR3 DNA reads TGCGCCAGCAGCCAGTACTTCACAGATACGCAGTATTTT. The encoded protein is CASSQYFTDTQYF.